Following are 17 T cell receptor beta chains from one sample sequenced in a study of blood T cell repertoires in COVID-19. Some clones are missing from TCRdb's copy, which holds only in-frame ones; the method was immunoSEQ multiplex PCR. Of 120,000 to 150,000 clones in the sample, about 84% are singletons; the top ten hold 1.6%. Specimen: PBMCs or T cells enriched from blood (not recorded which). These receptors all stem from a woman aged 18-29 years who had been exposed to COVID-19.

This chain links TRBV7-9 with TRBJ2-3; D not certain. Germline CDR1 reads SEHNR; CDR2 reads FQNEAQ (reference sequence). The length of the CDR3 is 13 residues. The V end lost 3 bases, the J end lost 5 bases, and 9 bases lay between the germline ends. The CDR3 reads CASSFERGDTQYF. The CDR3 DNA is TGTGCCAGCAGCTTCGAGAGAGGAGATACGCAGTATTTT.

The genes are TRBV28 and TRBJ2-3, with D perhaps TRBD1 (5 bases). The V and J ends lost 5 bases and 4 bases respectively, with 13 bases between them. The CDR3 has 14 amino acids. Germline CDR1 MDHEN, CDR2 SYDVKM. The CDR3 region is CASSPAQQADTQYF. The CDR3 nucleotides are TGTGCCAGCAGTCCAGCTCAACAGGCAGATACGCAGTATTTT.

The DNA of the CDR3 is TGTGCCAGCAGCTTAGGAGGGTCTAGCGGGTTTTCTGAGACCCAGTACTTC. It specifies CASSLGGSSGFSETQYF. V is TRBV7-9 and J is TRBJ2-5; TRBD2 matches 8 bases. Germline CDR1 reads SEHNR; CDR2 reads FQNEAQ (reference sequence). The J segment lost 5 bases and the V segment lost 1 base, leaving 12 bases of the junction unmatched. The CDR3 runs 17 residues.

The chain links TRBV5-1 to TRBJ2-7; TRBD1 might be the D (5 bases). With 0 bases removed from V and 2 bases from J, the gap between germline ends came to 9 bases. Germline-derived CDR1 and CDR2 are SGHRS and YFSETQ. CDR3 size: 14 residues. This CDR3 reads CASSLERGAYEQYF. CDR3 bases: TGCGCCAGCAGCTTGGAAAGGGGCGCCTACGAGCAGTACTTC.

V and J are TRBV6-1 and TRBJ1-1, with D possibly TRBD1 on 6 matching bases. Germline assignment: CDR1 MNHNS and CDR2 SASEGT. This CDR3 comprises 13 residues. V lost 2 bases to trimming and J lost 4 bases, with 8 bases between them. The CDR3, as DNA: TGTGCCAGCAGTGAACTCAGGGGCACTGAAGCTTTCTTT. Amino acids: CASSELRGTEAFF.

The chain recombines TRBV28 with TRBJ1-2; tentatively, D is TRBD1 (5 bases). V lost 11 bases, J lost 3 bases, and 13 bases lay in between. This CDR3 is built from 12 residues. The V gene's germline CDR1 is MDHEN and CDR2 SYDVKM. The CDR3, as DNA: TGTGCCTCCCGTCAGGGTGACTATGGCTACACCTTC. Its translation is CASRQGDYGYTF.

V usage is TRBV4-1 and J usage is TRBJ1-6, with D possibly being TRBD1 (6 bases). The CDR3 is made up of 16 amino acids. The V end was cut by 2 bases, the J end by 2 bases, with 10 bases between. Germline assignment: CDR1 MGHRA and CDR2 YSYEKL. The chain's CDR3 is CASSQRTDPYNSPLHF. The CDR3 DNA is TGCGCCAGCAGCCAAAGGACAGACCCCTATAATTCACCCCTCCACTTT.

The chain is built from TRBV18 and TRBJ2-3; D is undetermined. V lost 6 bases to trimming and J lost 1 base, with 5 bases between them. This CDR3 comprises 12 residues. CDR1 and CDR2 from the germline V gene are KGHSH and LQKENI. CDR3 region: CASSPGTDTQYF. The CDR3 DNA reads TGTGCCAGCTCGCCGGGCACAGATACGCAGTATTTT.

V is TRBV10-3 and J is TRBJ2-3; TRBD2 matches 8 bases. This CDR3 is built from 15 residues. V lost 10 bases, J lost 7 bases, and 16 bases stayed unmatched. The germline V gene encodes CDR1 ENHRY and CDR2 SYGVKD. The CDR3 here is CATRNAGLVHHTQYF. Here the CDR3 DNA reads TGTGCCACCCGCAACGCGGGACTAGTTCATCATACGCAGTATTTT.

J is TRBJ1-2 and V is TRBV30, with D unclear. The CDR3 has 15 residues. Deletions cut 5 bases from V and 7 bases from J, with 23 bases between. Germline-derived CDR1 and CDR2 are GTSNPN and SVGIG (reference sequence). Here the CDR3 reads CAWDLGRRTSGGYTF. For the CDR3, the DNA is TGTGCCTGGGACCTCGGACGCCGGACTTCGGGTGGCTACACCTTC.

This chain connects TRBV5-4 to TRBJ2-5; TRBD2 matches 11 bases. The CDR3 loop spans 16 amino acids. Germline CDR1 reads SGHNT; CDR2 reads YYREEE (reference sequence). The V segment lost 4 bases and the J segment 0 bases; nucleotides outside the gene matches: 5. CDR3 residues: CASSLRLAGYQETQYF. The CDR3 region has the DNA TGTGCCAGCAGCCTTCGACTAGCGGGGTACCAAGAGACCCAGTACTTC.

This chain connects TRBV28 to TRBJ1-4, with 10 bases lining up with TRBD1. In germline, CDR1 is MDHEN, CDR2 SYDVKM. This CDR3 has 15 residues. Unmatched junction bases numbered 5, after V lost 4 bases and J lost 6 bases. The chain's CDR3 is CASSSPGQGYEKLFF. The CDR3 DNA reads as TGTGCCAGCAGTTCTCCGGGACAGGGGTATGAAAAACTGTTTTTT. The full variable domain, its missing parts supplied by reference TRBV28 and TRBJ1-4, is DVKVTQSSRYLVKRTGEKVFLECVQDMDHENMFWYRQDPGLGLRLIYFSYDVKMKEKGDIPEGYSVSREKKERFSLILESASTNQTSMYLCASSSPGQGYEKLFFGSGTQLSVL.

The genes are TRBV30 and TRBJ1-6; D perhaps matches TRBD1 (6 bases). This CDR3 spans 13 amino acids. Germline CDR1 GTSNPN, CDR2 SVGIG (reference sequence). V was cut by 0 bases and J by 8 bases, with 8 bases left in between. This CDR3 is CAWSVQGDSPLHF. In DNA, the CDR3 is TGTGCCTGGAGTGTACAGGGAGATTCACCCCTCCACTTT.

The chain is built from TRBV19 and TRBJ1-5; D is perhaps TRBD1 (5 bases). Germline CDR1 and CDR2: LNHDA and SQIVND (reference sequence). This CDR3 region has 15 residues. The germline V and J ends were trimmed by 1 base and 6 bases, with 13 bases remaining between them. The CDR3 loop is CASSIGQREGQPQHF. The CDR3 DNA reads as TGTGCCAGTAGTATAGGACAGCGGGAAGGTCAGCCCCAGCATTTT. The whole variable domain, remainder taken from reference TRBV19 and TRBJ1-5, is DGGITQSPKYLFRKEGQNVTLSCEQNLNHDAMYWYRQDPGQGLRLIYYSQIVNDFQKGDIAEGYSVSREKKESFPLTVTSAQKNPTAFYLCASSIGQREGQPQHFGDGTRLSIL.

The chain has TRBV28 and TRBJ2-1, with TRBD2 matching 9 bases. The germline V gene has CDR1 MDHEN and CDR2 SYDVKM. V was clipped by 7 bases and J by 7 bases; unmatched bases: 14. This CDR3 spans 16 amino acids. DNA for the CDR3: TGTGCCAGCACCCCGTCAGCGGGAGGATTTGGGAATGAGCAGTTCTTC. It translates to CASTPSAGGFGNEQFF.

The chain has TRBV29-1 and TRBJ2-7, with TRBD2 matching 15 bases. This CDR3 has 13 amino acids. V was clipped by 6 bases and J by 6 bases; unmatched bases: 3. The germline V gene encodes CDR1 SQVTM and CDR2 ANQGSEA. DNA of the CDR3: TGCAGCGTCGGACTAGCGGGAGGGCGCGAGCAGTACTTC. It codes for CSVGLAGGREQYF.

V usage is TRBV6-5 and J usage is TRBJ1-2, with D possibly matching TRBD1 (5 bases). Trimming left V 5 bases short and J 7 bases short, with 20 bases between. Germline V CDR1 and CDR2: MNHEY, SVGAGI. The CDR3 has 15 residues. The CDR3 sequence is CASSKQAWGPGGYTF. The DNA for the CDR3 is TGTGCCAGCAGTAAACAAGCTTGGGGCCCGGGTGGCTACACCTTC.